The 16 T cell receptor beta chains below come from one sample, sequenced in a study of cytomegalovirus exposure and HLA in healthy donors. Amplification used 60 Vbeta primers and 13 Jbeta primers. Repertoires were generated with immunoSEQ multiplex PCR, while TCRdb's copy carries only in-frame clones and drops some. Among 150,000 to 200,000 clones listed, approximately 80% were seen once. The specimen sequenced was PBMCs. The receptor set was obtained from a man aged 45-60 years in good health and CMV-seropositive.

CDR3 nucleotide sequence: TGTGCCAGCAGTTTACCGGGACTAGCGGGGGAAAAGTACGAGCAGTACTTC. It is translated as CASSLPGLAGEKYEQYF. The chain joins TRBV7-2 to TRBJ2-7, with 14 bases lining up with TRBD2. The germline gives CDR1 SGHTA, CDR2 FQGNSA. The CDR3 runs 17 residues. With 6 bases clipped from V and 4 bases from J, the junction kept 11 bases outside the gene matches. The whole variable domain, remainder taken from reference TRBV7-2 and TRBJ2-7, is GAGVSQSPSNKVTEKGKDVELRCDPISGHTALYWYRQSLGQGLEFLIYFQGNSAPDKSGLPSDRFSAERTGGSVSTLTIQRTQQEDSAVYLCASSLPGLAGEKYEQYFGPGTRLTVT.

This clone showed up just once. The chain uses TRBV29-1 and TRBJ2-4; TRBD1 might be the D (6 bases). The V gene lost 5 bases and the J gene lost 6 bases, with 11 bases spanning the gap. The CDR3 has 12 residues. Germline CDR1 and CDR2: SQVTM and ANQGSEA. CDR3 amino acids: CSVSDSRNIQYF. Here the CDR3 DNA reads TGCAGCGTTTCGGACAGCCGAAACATTCAGTACTTC.

The CDR3 nucleotides read TGTGCCAGCGCTTTCCGCCAGGACAGGGTTGAGCAGTTCTTC. Protein product: CASAFRQDRVEQFF. The chain couples TRBV5-4 to TRBJ2-1; 8 nucleotides match TRBD1. Germline CDR1 is SGHNT and CDR2 is YYREEE (reference sequence). The V segment lost 7 bases and the J segment 9 bases; nucleotides outside the gene matches: 12. The CDR3 sequence is 14 residues long.

The chain has TRBV6-6 and TRBJ1-5, with D possibly TRBD1 on 6 matching bases. There are 15 residues in the CDR3. Deletions cut 8 bases from V and 4 bases from J, with 18 bases between. Germline lookup yields CDR1 MNHNY and CDR2 SVGAGI (reference sequence). The CDR3 DNA sequence: TGTGCCAGCGTGGGACATCAGCTAGGAAATCAGCCCCAGCATTTT. This translates into CASVGHQLGNQPQHF.

There are a few counts of this clone. The chain couples TRBV10-3 to TRBJ2-7; weak D call: TRBD1 (6 bases). This CDR3 comprises 16 residues. CDR1 and CDR2 (germline): ENHRY, SYGVKD. V dropped 4 bases and J dropped 0 bases, with 16 bases sitting between them. The CDR3 region is CAISAPTGKDSYEQYF. The CDR3 DNA is TGTGCCATCAGTGCCCCCACAGGGAAGGACTCCTACGAGCAGTACTTC.

The chain employs TRBV6-4 and TRBJ2-6; no firm D call. The CDR3 extends over 19 amino acids. Germline V gene lookup returns CDR1 MRHNA and CDR2 SNTAGT. V lost 0 bases and J lost 0, with 15 bases in between. CDR3 DNA: TGTGCCAGCAGTGACTCGATGGCAGGTTTAAGCTCTGGGGCCAACGTCCTGACTTTC. This encodes CASSDSMAGLSSGANVLTF.

This clone appeared a single time. CDR3 sequence: CASRGTGVNYGYTF. The DNA for the CDR3 is TGTGCCAGCAGGGGTACAGGGGTTAACTATGGCTACACCTTC. V usage is TRBV6-1 and J usage is TRBJ1-2; TRBD1 aligns across 7 bases. After removal of 6 bases from V and 1 base from J, the junction contained 5 bases not matched to a gene. From germline, CDR1 is MNHNS and CDR2 SASEGT. The CDR3 is made up of 14 amino acids.

The V gene is TRBV5-1, the J gene TRBJ2-7, with 8 bases that match TRBD1. The CDR3 contains 15 residues. V trimming: 1 base; J trimming: 6 bases; junction bases outside the gene matches: 9. Germline V CDR1 and CDR2: SGHRS, YFSETQ. The DNA of the CDR3 is TGCGCCAGCAGCTTGTCCGGGGCAGGGGGCTCCGAGCAGTACTTC. As protein: CASSLSGAGGSEQYF.

This chain joins TRBV3-1 (or the pseudogene TRBV3-2) and TRBJ1-1; no definite D call. Deletions cut 11 bases from V and 6 bases from J, with 7 bases between. Germline CDR1 LGHDT, CDR2 YNNKEL (reference sequence). The CDR3 has 9 amino acids. Here the CDR3 reads CAAGPEAFF. The CDR3 DNA reads as TGTGCCGCGGGTCCTGAAGCTTTCTTT.

The V call is TRBV7-2, the J call TRBJ2-5; 10 bases match TRBD1. Germline-derived CDR1 and CDR2 are SGHTA and FQGNSA. V lost 6 bases and J lost 5; bases outside the gene matches: 3. The CDR3 consists of 13 residues. In nucleotides, the CDR3 is TGTGCCAGCAGAGGACAGGGGGTGGAGACCCAGTACTTC. This gives the protein CASRGQGVETQYF.

The chain uses TRBV27 and TRBJ2-4, with 7 bases aligning to TRBD2. V gave up 7 bases and J gave up 3 bases; unmatched junction bases: 9. The CDR3 length is 15 residues. Germline CDR1 is MNHEY and CDR2 is SMNVEV (reference sequence). For the CDR3, the DNA is TGTGCCAGCAACACGGGCGGACTAGGCAAAAACATTCAGTACTTC. This sequence encodes CASNTGGLGKNIQYF.

The chain combines TRBV13 with TRBJ1-2; 9 positions agree with TRBD1. This CDR3 has 14 residues. The germline V gene encodes CDR1 PRHDT and CDR2 FYEKMQ (reference sequence). With 5 bases clipped from V and 6 bases from J, the junction kept 7 bases outside the gene matches. CDR3 in DNA: TGTGCCAGCAGCCCCGGACAGGGGCTGGATGGCTACACCTTC. It specifies CASSPGQGLDGYTF.

The V gene is TRBV7-8, the J gene TRBJ1-5, with 9 bases aligning to TRBD1. CDR1 and CDR2 from the germline V gene are SGHVS and FQNEAQ. The V gene end was trimmed by 5 bases and the J gene end by 3 bases; junction bases not matched to a gene: 17. This CDR3 spans 19 amino acids. The CDR3, as DNA: TGTGCCAGCAGCGGGATCGCCACAGGGGGCGCGGGAAACAATCAGCCCCAGCATTTT. It translates to CASSGIATGGAGNNQPQHF.

This chain joins TRBV7-7 and TRBJ2-3; D is unresolved. The CDR3 is 14 residues long. Germline assignment: CDR1 SSHAT and CDR2 FNYEAQ (reference sequence). CDR3 in amino acids: CASQRFHNTDTQYF. In nucleotides, the CDR3 is TGTGCTTCCCAGCGCTTTCACAACACAGATACGCAGTATTTT. Variable domain in full (rest from reference TRBV7-7 and TRBJ2-3): GAGVSQSPRYKVTKRGQDVTLRCDPISSHATLYWYQQALGQGPEFLTYFNYEAQPDKSGLPSDRFSAERPEGSISTLTIQRTEQRDSAMYRCASQRFHNTDTQYFGPGTRLTVL.

This clone showed up just once. The chain couples TRBV28 to TRBJ1-1; perhaps TRBD1 as D (5 bases). This CDR3 has 14 amino acids. Deletions cut 5 bases from V and 1 base from J, with 11 bases between. Germline V lookup: CDR1 MDHEN, CDR2 SYDVKM. This chain's CDR3 is CASSPQDRNTEAFF. DNA for the CDR3: TGTGCCAGCAGTCCGCAAGACAGGAACACTGAAGCTTTCTTT.

The genes are TRBV10-2 and TRBJ2-7, with 13 bases fitting TRBD2. CDR1 and CDR2 from the germline V gene are WSHSY and SAAADI. The trim removed 6 bases at V and 1 base at J, leaving 6 bases unmatched. This CDR3 is built from 16 residues. In nucleotides, the CDR3 is TGCGCCAGCAGAGCACTAGCGGGGGGGCCGTCCTACGAGCAGTACTTC. Translation gives CASRALAGGPSYEQYF.